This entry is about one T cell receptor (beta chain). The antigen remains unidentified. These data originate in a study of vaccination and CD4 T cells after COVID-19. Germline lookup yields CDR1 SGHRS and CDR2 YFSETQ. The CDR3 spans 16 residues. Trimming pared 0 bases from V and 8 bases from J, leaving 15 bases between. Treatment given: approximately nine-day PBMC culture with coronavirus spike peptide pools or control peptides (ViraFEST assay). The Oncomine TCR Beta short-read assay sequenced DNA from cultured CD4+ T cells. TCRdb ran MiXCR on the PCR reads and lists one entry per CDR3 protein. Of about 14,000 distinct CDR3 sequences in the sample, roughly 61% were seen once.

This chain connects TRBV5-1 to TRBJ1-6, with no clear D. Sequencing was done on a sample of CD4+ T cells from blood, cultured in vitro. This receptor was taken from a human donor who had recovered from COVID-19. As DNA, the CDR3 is TGCGCCAGCAGCTTGGATGGGTCCCCCGGTGATTCACCCCTCCACTTT. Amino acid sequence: CASSLDGSPGDSPLHF.